The 25 T cell receptor beta chains below all came from one sample that was sequenced in a study of sequential checkpoint blockade in melanoma. As to treatment: randomized to nivolumab then ipilimumab (arm A) or the reverse (arm B). Sequencing used immunoSEQ multiplex PCR; TCRdb keeps in-frame clones, though not all of them. This table holds some 14,000 clones, approximately 80% found once. The material was CD8+ T cells sorted from blood (inferred from file names), obtained from a patient given nivolumab and ipilimumab in sequence. The receptors originated from a human donor with melanoma.

The rearrangement uses TRBV2 and TRBJ2-1, with 10 bases aligning to TRBD2. CDR1 SNHLY and CDR2 FYNNEI come from the germline V gene. V lost 10 bases, J lost 4 bases, and 4 bases stayed unmatched. CDR3 length equals 13 residues. As DNA, the CDR3 is TGTGCCACCCGAGCGGGGGGGTACAATGAGCAGTTCTTC. Encoded protein: CATRAGGYNEQFF. Complete variable domain (other parts from reference TRBV2 and TRBJ2-1): EPEVTQTPSHQVTQMGQEVILRCVPISNHLYFYWYRQILGQKVEFLVSFYNNEISEKSEIFDDQFSVERPDGSNFTLKIRSTKLEDSAMYFCATRAGGYNEQFFGPGTRLTVL.

The rearrangement links TRBV12-1 to TRBJ2-7; the DNA was not used to check the table's D call, TRBD2. TRBV12-1 corresponds to a pseudogene. The CDR3 sequence is 20 residues long. The CDR3 loop reads CASSYSGTSGGLLSSYEQYF. CDR3 nucleotides: TGTGCCAGCAGCTACTCCGGGACTAGCGGGGGGCTACTGAGCTCCTACGAGCAGTACTTC.

V usage is TRBV5-1 and J usage is TRBJ1-5, with unresolved D. Deletions cut 4 bases from V and 3 bases from J, with 8 bases between. The CDR3 length is 13 residues. Germline loops: CDR1 SGHRS, CDR2 YFSETQ. The CDR3 DNA reads as TGCGCCAGCAGCCTGGCAGTCAATCAGCCCCAGCATTTT. This sequence encodes CASSLAVNQPQHF.

This clone was detected only a few times. The V call is TRBV4-1, the J call TRBJ1-2; TRBD1 aligns across 12 bases. Unmatched junction bases numbered 9, after V lost 0 bases and J lost 7 bases. Germline assignment: CDR1 MGHRA and CDR2 YSYEKL. This CDR3 comprises 17 residues. The CDR3 DNA reads as TGCGCCAGCAGCCAAGATTGGGGGACAGGGGGCGCGGTTGGCTACACCTTC. It encodes CASSQDWGTGGAVGYTF.

CDR3 residues: CASSFRGSNQPQHF. The CDR3 nucleotides are TGTGCCAGCAGTTTTCGGGGAAGCAATCAGCCCCAGCATTTT. The chain combines TRBV28 with TRBJ1-5, with D unclear. Germline lookup yields CDR1 MDHEN and CDR2 SYDVKM. The V gene lost 3 bases and the J gene lost 1 base, with 7 bases spanning the gap. The CDR3 covers 14 residues.

This clone was detected only a few times. V is TRBV21-1 and J is TRBJ2-7; TRBD1 was called by the table and not checked on the DNA. TRBV21-1 is shown as a pseudogene. The CDR3 length is 16 residues. CDR3 loop: CASSKQGEQESYEQYF. As DNA, the CDR3 is TGTGCCAGCAGCAAACAGGGGGAGCAGGAGTCCTACGAGCAGTACTTC.

This chain connects TRBV5-6 to TRBJ1-4, with TRBD1 identical over 8 bases. CDR3 length: 15 residues. Unmatched junction bases numbered 9, after V lost 4 bases and J lost 7 bases. Germline V gene sequence: CDR1 SGHDT, CDR2 YYEEEE. The CDR3 reads CASSGEGQGAEKLFF. The CDR3 region has the DNA TGTGCCAGCAGCGGTGAAGGACAGGGAGCTGAAAAACTGTTTTTT. Full variable domain (outside the CDR3, taken from reference TRBV5-6 and TRBJ1-4): DAGVTQSPTHLIKTRGQQVTLRCSPKSGHDTVSWYQQALGQGPQFIFQYYEEEERQRGNFPDRFSGHQFPNYSSELNVNALLLGDSALYLCASSGEGQGAEKLFFGSGTQLSVL.

V and J are TRBV4-1 and TRBJ2-5, with D possibly TRBD2 on 6 matching bases. Trimming stripped 0 bases from V and 5 bases from J, with 7 bases between. Germline assignment: CDR1 MGHRA and CDR2 YSYEKL. CDR3 length equals 13 residues. The CDR3 nucleotides read TGCGCCAGCAGCCAAGATCGGGGGGAGACCCAGTACTTC. Translation gives CASSQDRGETQYF.

The V gene is TRBV5-6, the J gene TRBJ2-7; a possible D gene is TRBD1 (6 bases). V lost 6 bases and J 5 bases, leaving 15 bases between the germline ends. Germline V gives CDR1 SGHDT, CDR2 YYEEEE. The CDR3 spans 13 residues. CDR3 amino acids: CASTRRYRDEQYF. The CDR3 DNA reads TGTGCCAGCACACGGAGATACAGGGACGAGCAGTACTTC.

The chain links TRBV30 to TRBJ1-1, with D perhaps TRBD1 (6 bases). Trimming stripped 0 bases from V and 8 bases from J, with 7 bases between. The CDR3 is 11 residues long. From germline, CDR1 is GTSNPN and CDR2 SVGIG (reference sequence). The CDR3 protein is CAWSVQGEAFF. CDR3 sequence (DNA): TGTGCCTGGAGTGTACAGGGAGAAGCTTTCTTT.

By share of the sample, this clone is large. The V call is TRBV7-6, the J call TRBJ2-7; no definite D call. The ends were cut back, 3 bases at V and 3 bases at J, with 15 bases in the middle. The germline CDR1 and CDR2 sequences are SGHVS and FNYEAQ. The CDR3 is 15 residues long. Written as DNA, the CDR3 is TGTGCCAGCAGCTTTTCAGAATTGGCTCTCTACGAGCAGTACTTC. It is translated as CASSFSELALYEQYF.

The chain has TRBV5-5 and TRBJ2-3; 14 bases agree with TRBD2. Germline CDR1 and CDR2: SGHKS and YYEKEE (reference sequence). The CDR3 has 18 amino acids. The J segment lost 2 bases and the V segment lost 3 bases, leaving 8 bases of the junction unmatched. Here the CDR3 reads CASSSGTSGSLATDTQYF. DNA for the CDR3: TGTGCCAGCAGCTCGGGGACTAGCGGGAGTTTAGCCACAGATACGCAGTATTTT.

The gene calls are TRBV7-9 and TRBJ1-6; TRBD1 matches 9 bases. Germline CDR1 reads SEHNR; CDR2 reads FQNEAQ (reference sequence). The junction had 6 bases not matched to a gene; V was cut back by 4 bases and J by 8 bases. The CDR3 consists of 15 residues. The CDR3 DNA follows: TGTGCCAGCAGCTACACGGGACAGGGTTATTCACCCCTCCACTTT. Amino acid sequence: CASSYTGQGYSPLHF.

As to this clone: A read error may account for a junction end that differs from germline. The chain carries TRBV7-7 and TRBJ2-5; TRBD2 matches at 8 bases. CDR1 is SSHAT, CDR2 FNYEAQ, per germline (reference sequence). The CDR3 has 15 amino acids. The CDR3 here is CASSPSAGVRETQYF. CDR3 nucleotide sequence: TGTGCTAGCAGCCCCTCAGCGGGGGTTAGAGAGACCCAGTACTTC.

The chain links TRBV9 to TRBJ2-1, with TRBD2 as a possible D gene (5 bases). Germline V CDR1 and CDR2: SGDLS, YYNGEE. V was shortened by 4 bases and J by 2 bases, with 19 bases between the two germline ends. CDR3 length: 17 amino acids. In DNA, the CDR3 is TGTGCCAGCAGCCAGAGGACTGGCGGATTTACCTACAATGAGCAGTTCTTC. It is translated as CASSQRTGGFTYNEQFF.

With respect to this clone: It is likely a read error: a sequence one base away is far more abundant. This sample also contains other DNA sequences that code for the same CDR3. The DNA for the CDR3 is TGTGCCAGTAAAACAGGCTCCAGTGAGGCTTTCTTT. Translated: CASKTGSSEAFF. The J gene is TRBJ1-1, the V gene TRBV19; D possibly corresponds to TRBD1 (5 bases). The length of the CDR3 is 12 residues. Germline V lookup: CDR1 LNHDA, CDR2 SQIVND (reference sequence). The V end was cut by 7 bases, the J end by 11 bases, with 17 bases between. Variable domain in full (rest from reference TRBV19 and TRBJ1-1): DGGITQSPKYLFRKEGQNVTLSCEQNLNHDAMYWYRQDPGQGLRLIYYSQIVNDFQKGDIAEGYSVSREKKESFPLTVTSAQKNPTAFYLCASKTGSSEAFFGQGTRLTVV.

The chain recombines TRBV7-9 with TRBJ2-1; D is possibly TRBD2 (6 bases). The CDR3 sequence is 14 residues long. The germline V gene encodes CDR1 SEHNR and CDR2 FQNEAQ (reference sequence). V was trimmed by 4 bases and J by 5 bases, leaving 12 bases between them. As DNA, the CDR3 is TGTGCCAGCAGCTCGGGAGCCACAAACAATGAGCAGTTCTTC. Amino acids: CASSSGATNNEQFF.

V is TRBV11-2 and J is TRBJ2-7; 9 bases are shared with TRBD1. Trimming removed 1 base from V and 3 bases from J; junction bases left unmatched: 1. The CDR3 is 14 amino acids. Germline lookup yields CDR1 SGHAT and CDR2 FQNNGV. CDR3 coding DNA: TGTGCCAGCAGCTTAGGGGACAGGGTCTACGAGCAGTACTTC. Encoded protein: CASSLGDRVYEQYF.

V usage is TRBV13 and J usage is TRBJ1-5; 7 nucleotides agree with TRBD1. The CDR3 spans 15 residues. V shed 0 bases, J shed 10 bases, and the junction held 9 bases outside the gene matches. CDR1 and CDR2 (germline): PRHDT, FYEKMQ (reference sequence). CDR3 sequence reads: CASSLGKTGSLPQHF. The CDR3 bases are TGTGCCAGCAGCTTAGGCAAGACAGGGAGCCTCCCCCAGCATTTT.

The chain's CDR3 is CASSVGIQGAHTEAFF. CDR3 sequence (DNA): TGTGCCAGCAGCGTAGGCATTCAGGGGGCGCACACTGAAGCTTTCTTT. The chain uses TRBV9 and TRBJ1-1; 8 nucleotides line up with TRBD1. The CDR3 length is 16 residues. From germline, CDR1 is SGDLS and CDR2 YYNGEE. V was pared by 0 bases and J by 3 bases, with 7 bases of the junction left unmatched. Filled out from reference TRBV9 and TRBJ1-1, the complete variable domain reads DSGVTQTPKHLITATGQRVTLRCSPRSGDLSVYWYQQSLDQGLQFLIQYYNGEERAKGNILERFSAQQFPDLHSELNLSSLELGDSALYFCASSVGIQGAHTEAFFGQGTRLTVV.

This clone was recorded once. The chain couples TRBV7-9 to TRBJ2-3; 12 bases are a match to TRBD2. J lost 4 bases, V lost 5 bases, and 7 bases had no gene match. The CDR3 loop spans 16 amino acids. Germline V gene data show CDR1 as SEHNR and CDR2 as FQNEAQ (reference sequence). The chain's CDR3 is CASSRPLAGGSDTQYF. CDR3 DNA sequence: TGTGCCAGCAGCCGCCCACTAGCGGGAGGTTCAGATACGCAGTATTTT.

The V gene is TRBV10-2, the J gene TRBJ2-1, with TRBD2 identical over 8 bases. Per germline, CDR1 WSHSY and CDR2 SAAADI. V lost 4 bases, J lost 0 bases, and 2 bases stayed unmatched. The CDR3 loop spans 15 amino acids. The CDR3 DNA reads TGCGCCAGCAGTGGGCGGGAGGTCTCCTACAATGAGCAGTTCTTC. Protein product: CASSGREVSYNEQFF.

V gene TRBV7-2 combines with J gene TRBJ2-6; weak D call: TRBD2 (6 bases). Germline V lookup: CDR1 SGHTA, CDR2 FQGNSA. V was clipped by 3 bases and J by 0 bases, with 12 bases between them. The CDR3 runs to 17 residues. The CDR3 DNA sequence: TGTGCCAGCAGCTTCGCGGGGTGGCTCTCTGGGGCCAACGTCCTGACTTTC. Amino acids: CASSFAGWLSGANVLTF.

The table lists this clone with a few counts. The V gene is TRBV6-1, the J gene TRBJ1-2; D is possibly TRBD1 (6 bases). V lost 7 bases and J lost 8, with 14 bases in between. The CDR3 totals 12 residues. Germline-derived CDR1 and CDR2 are MNHNS and SASEGT. The CDR3 loop reads CASNLGGRGYTF. The CDR3 bases are TGTGCCAGCAATCTCGGGGGGCGAGGCTACACCTTC.

The chain has TRBV9 and TRBJ2-5; D remains ambiguous. The V end lost 4 bases, the J end lost 2 bases, and 18 bases lay between the germline ends. The CDR3 consists of 16 residues. In germline, CDR1 is SGDLS, CDR2 YYNGEE. This chain's CDR3 is CASSTPRVSGQETQYF. CDR3 DNA sequence: TGTGCCAGCAGCACCCCCCGCGTTTCAGGACAAGAGACCCAGTACTTC.